A single T cell receptor beta chain is shown here with its context. The antigen this receptor binds is unknown. No much larger clone is present one base from it, and per-base qualities are unavailable. From the cysteine through the phenylalanine, the CDR3 covers 15 amino acids. Just CDR3 DNA is preserved here, 45 bases in frame from base 1. Taken from the germline V gene (reference sequence), the CDR1 and CDR2 loops are LGHDT and YNNKEL. V trim: 0 bases; J trim: 4 bases; unmatched bases: 5. Each collaborating institution followed its own protocols to collect whole blood in K2EDTA tubes. For TCRbeta analysis, collaborator samples were shipped as frozen whole blood, as isolated PBMCs, or as DNA extracted from either sample type. The data were obtained in a study of blood T cell repertoires in COVID-19 (dated by TCRdb to the early 2020s). Describing the broader study: Samples from collaborators originated in the United States, Italy and Spain and spanned both the acute and convalescent phases of COVID-19. The samples were drawn from two sources: the first 160 participants of the ongoing ImmuneRACE study, and about 1,300 subjects contributed by 6 global collaborators. HLA class I and class II types, where available, came from metadata supplied by the sample provider rather than from assay-based typing. The material from the prospective study consisted of cDNA or gDNA derived from T cells, B-cell-depleted T cells, or PBMCs. Subjects who had been exposed to COVID-19, were actively infected with it, or had recovered from it provided the deeply sampled blood TCRbeta repertoires that made up the dataset. The repertoires were released in a freely available public database intended as a resource for research on the immune response to SARS-CoV-2. A de-identified subject ID, COVID-19 status, age in years and sex were almost always included in the sample metadata.

Broader findings and caveats from the paper: The amount of clinical and demographic metadata varied by source and participant and was provided uncurated.

TCRbeta CDR3 regions were amplified from genomic DNA by means of the immunoSEQ Assay, a bias-controlled multiplex PCR. For the original study's pipeline: The number of nucleated cells in each sample was estimated from the amplification of reference gene primers within the assay. To quantify the absolute abundance of each unique TCRbeta CDR3 rearrangement, sequence reads were collapsed and filtered. For each sample, productive Simpson clonality was calculated as the square root of Simpson's diversity index across productive rearrangements. Drawn from immuneACCESS, this table holds only the in-frame rearrangements with V and J called that TCRdb kept. Clones are partly lost; checked studies trace under half to an unresolved V gene and leave the rest unexplained. The V and J calls and clone size are taken from that table; D and trimming were inferred from the DNA. The sample includes roughly 280,000 clones, with 80% to 90% observed a single time. The top ten clones comprise approximately 10% of the sample.

The sequence links TRBV3-1 (or the pseudogene TRBV3-2) to TRBJ1-2, and 7 junctional nucleotides match TRBD1. Sequencing was performed on peripheral blood. The TCR was taken from a woman aged 70-85 years with acute or convalescent COVID-19. The DNA reads TGTGCCAGCAGCCAAGATTCAGGGGGGAGCTATGGCTACACCTTC. It specifies CASSQDSGGSYGYTF.